A single sample is the source of the 18 T cell receptor beta chains below, sequenced in a study of cytomegalovirus exposure and HLA in healthy donors. Here immunoSEQ multiplex PCR was the method, and the copy in TCRdb shows in-frame clones only, minus some. The sample lists over 110,000 clones; about 88% were seen once. Sequencing was done on a sample of PBMCs. These receptors all come from a man younger than 35 in good health and CMV-seropositive.

The gene calls are TRBV5-1 and TRBJ1-2; 9 bases map to TRBD1. The CDR3 loop spans 14 amino acids. The germline gives CDR1 SGHRS, CDR2 YFSETQ. With V trimmed by 4 bases and J by 6 bases, 7 bases remained unmatched. The CDR3 here is CASSPNRGLHGYTF. The DNA for the CDR3 is TGCGCCAGCAGCCCAAACAGGGGGCTGCATGGCTACACCTTC.

The chain uses TRBV7-9 and TRBJ1-4; D gene unclear. Germline V gives CDR1 SEHNR, CDR2 FQNEAQ (reference sequence). The CDR3 has 14 amino acids. V lost 2 bases to trimming and J lost 6 bases, with 10 bases between them. CDR3 in amino acids: CASSLISEDEKLFF. CDR3 in DNA: TGTGCCAGCAGCTTAATCTCGGAGGATGAAAAACTGTTTTTT. Filled out from reference TRBV7-9 and TRBJ1-4, the complete variable domain reads DTGVSQNPRHKITKRGQNVTFRCDPISEHNRLYWYRQTLGQGPEFLTYFQNEAQLEKSRLLSDRFSAERPKGSFSTLEIQRTEQGDSAMYLCASSLISEDEKLFFGSGTQLSVL.

This chain links TRBV15 with TRBJ1-5; D unresolved. CDR1 and CDR2 (germline): LNHNV, YYDKDF (reference sequence). V was pared by 0 bases and J by 2 bases, with 14 bases between. There are 17 residues in the CDR3. In nucleotides, the CDR3 is TGTGCCACCAGCAGAGATTGGTTTGGTTCGGGCAATCAGCCCCAGCATTTT. It codes for CATSRDWFGSGNQPQHF. Combining the CDR3 with reference TRBV15 and TRBJ1-5 gives the whole variable domain DAMVIQNPRYQVTQFGKPVTLSCSQTLNHNVMYWYQQKSSQAPKLLFHYYDKDFNNEADTPDNFQSRRPNTSFCFLDIRSPGLGDTAMYLCATSRDWFGSGNQPQHFGDGTRLSIL.

The gene calls are TRBV25-1 and TRBJ2-2; D might be TRBD2 (6 bases). The CDR3 has 18 amino acids. The ends were cut back, 2 bases at V and 1 base at J, with 17 bases in the middle. The germline CDR1 and CDR2 sequences are MGHDK and SYGVNS. CDR3: CASSEVGGIVRNTGELFF. CDR3 bases: TGTGCCAGCAGTGAAGTTGGCGGGATAGTACGGAACACCGGGGAGCTGTTTTTT.

This rearrangement joins TRBV5-1 to TRBJ1-2, with D unresolved. Germline values: CDR1 SGHRS, CDR2 YFSETQ. This CDR3 region has 13 residues. The ends were cut back, 0 bases at V and 4 bases at J, with 7 bases in the middle. The CDR3 nucleotides read TGCGCCAGCAGCTTGGGTGGAGGCTATGGCTACACCTTC. This sequence encodes CASSLGGGYGYTF.

The chain uses TRBV29-1 and TRBJ2-7, with 9 positions matching TRBD1. The CDR3 totals 15 residues. The J segment lost 1 base and the V segment lost 3 bases, leaving 7 bases of the junction unmatched. Germline V lookup: CDR1 SQVTM, CDR2 ANQGSEA. The chain's CDR3 is CSVELAGQGSYEQYF. CDR3 nucleotides: TGCAGCGTTGAGCTTGCGGGACAGGGATCCTACGAGCAGTACTTC.

The chain has TRBV6-4 and TRBJ2-3; TRBD2 matches 8 bases. The CDR3 totals 16 residues. From germline, CDR1 is MRHNA and CDR2 SNTAGT. Trimming took 6 bases from V and 4 from J; bases not matched to a gene: 12. The CDR3 loop is CASRKTSGGGADTQYF. The CDR3 DNA is TGTGCCAGCAGAAAAACTAGCGGAGGGGGGGCAGATACGCAGTATTTT.

The chain joins TRBV7-7 to TRBJ2-2; 13 bases match TRBD2. J lost 6 bases, V lost 5 bases, and 9 bases had no gene match. Germline CDR1 is SSHAT and CDR2 is FNYEAQ (reference sequence). This CDR3 region has 17 residues. The CDR3 sequence is CASSPGLAGSFPGELFF. The CDR3 DNA reads as TGTGCCAGCAGCCCGGGACTAGCGGGGAGCTTTCCCGGGGAGCTGTTTTTT.

This clone was seen a single time. This rearrangement joins TRBV5-1 to TRBJ2-3, with D tentatively TRBD1 (5 bases). V lost 3 bases to trimming and J lost 0 bases, with 11 bases between them. The CDR3 has 15 amino acids. Germline V lookup: CDR1 SGHRS, CDR2 YFSETQ. The CDR3 is CASSWAQGSTDTQYF. The CDR3 DNA reads TGCGCCAGCAGCTGGGCCCAGGGTAGCACAGATACGCAGTATTTT.

This clone was recorded only once. The gene calls are TRBV25-1 and TRBJ2-6, with D perhaps matching TRBD1 (5 bases). Per the germline V gene, CDR1 is MGHDK and CDR2 is SYGVNS. V was cut by 2 bases and J by 9 bases, with 8 bases left in between. The CDR3 sequence is 13 residues long. CDR3 DNA: TGTGCCAGCAGTGAACAGGGAAGCAACGTCCTGACTTTC. It translates to CASSEQGSNVLTF.

The genes are TRBV19 and TRBJ2-2, with 11 bases aligning to TRBD2. The CDR3 is 18 residues long. V gave up 4 bases and J gave up 5 bases; unmatched junction bases: 12. Germline values: CDR1 LNHDA, CDR2 SQIVND (reference sequence). In DNA form, the CDR3 reads TGTGCCAGTAGTAAGGTGACTAGCGGGGCCTACATGACCGGGGAGCTGTTTTTT. Encoded protein: CASSKVTSGAYMTGELFF. Full variable domain (missing parts from reference TRBV19 and TRBJ2-2): DGGITQSPKYLFRKEGQNVTLSCEQNLNHDAMYWYRQDPGQGLRLIYYSQIVNDFQKGDIAEGYSVSREKKESFPLTVTSAQKNPTAFYLCASSKVTSGAYMTGELFFGEGSRLTVL.

This clone was recorded only once. The gene calls are TRBV7-2 and TRBJ2-5, with 7 bases lining up with TRBD2. The V and J ends lost 10 bases and 5 bases, in that order; junction bases with no gene match: 10. This CDR3 is 13 amino acids long. Germline V gene data show CDR1 as SGHTA and CDR2 as FQGNSA. The CDR3 nucleotides are TGTGCCACTTCCCGGACTAGGCGGGAGACCCAGTACTTC. Amino acids: CATSRTRRETQYF.

V usage is TRBV29-1 and J usage is TRBJ2-2; the match to TRBD2 covers 16 bases. After removal of 7 bases from V and 4 bases from J, the junction contained 12 bases not matched to a gene. The CDR3 consists of 18 residues. CDR1 is SQVTM, CDR2 ANQGSEA, per germline. As DNA, the CDR3 is TGCAGCGCCACGGGACTAGCGGGAGGGCCCGAGTTCACCGGGGAGCTGTTTTTT. The encoded protein is CSATGLAGGPEFTGELFF.

The V call is TRBV2, the J call TRBJ2-1, with a possible D match to TRBD1 (5 bases). The CDR3 extends over 14 amino acids. Germline CDR1 reads SNHLY; CDR2 reads FYNNEI. The V and J ends lost 4 bases and 3 bases respectively, with 10 bases between them. The CDR3 sequence is CASSVGQGYNEQFF. CDR3 DNA: TGTGCCAGCAGTGTTGGGCAGGGCTACAATGAGCAGTTCTTC.

The rearrangement links TRBV11-2 to TRBJ1-1; a weak D match, TRBD1 (5 bases). Trimming removed 1 base at V and 5 bases at J, with 17 bases between. Germline CDR1 is SGHAT and CDR2 is FQNNGV. This CDR3 region has 16 residues. CDR3 coding DNA: TGTGCCAGCAGCTTAGCCCTCGTCGTAAGGGGAACTGAAGCTTTCTTT. Translating it yields CASSLALVVRGTEAFF.

The chain combines TRBV28 with TRBJ1-6, with D tentatively TRBD1 (6 bases). Germline V gene data show CDR1 as MDHEN and CDR2 as SYDVKM. Trimming shortened V by 6 bases and J by 0 bases, and 12 bases separated the two germline ends. This CDR3 has 16 residues. For the CDR3, the DNA is TGTGCCAGCAGGAGGACAGAGACCTCCTATAATTCACCCCTCCACTTT. Translated, it gives CASRRTETSYNSPLHF.

This clone came up once. The chain recombines TRBV5-1 with TRBJ2-5; D might be TRBD2 (6 bases). Germline V lookup: CDR1 SGHRS, CDR2 YFSETQ. Trimming removed 3 bases from V and 5 bases from J, with 17 bases in between. CDR3 length: 15 residues. CDR3 region: CASSWGSGGEETQYF. CDR3 DNA: TGCGCCAGCAGCTGGGGGTCCGGCGGGGAGGAGACCCAGTACTTC.

The rearrangement links TRBV10-3 to TRBJ1-2; 11 bases are shared with TRBD1. Germline CDR1 and CDR2: ENHRY and SYGVKD. J gave up 6 bases and V 3 bases, and 6 bases lay outside the gene matches. This CDR3 region has 15 residues. CDR3 amino acids: CAISDPGQGGDGYTF. CDR3 DNA: TGTGCCATCAGTGACCCGGGACAGGGGGGAGATGGCTACACCTTC.